This TCR beta chain originates from a study of T-cell memory formation after mild COVID-19. Study context: Among the donors, TCR clusters were largely specific to each donor. Whole-study findings and limits: A second wave expanding day 15 to 37 was CD4+-biased; contracting clones were balanced. Clones from the second wave (peaking day 37) had unconfirmed SARS-CoV-2 specificity.

Between the trimmed V and J ends, which lost 1 base and 6 bases, there was a span of 12 bases. The CDR3 is 15 residues long. TCR alpha and TCR beta cDNA libraries carrying sample barcodes and UMIs came from 5'RACE with constant-segment primers. MiXCR, applied by TCRdb to the 5' RACE reads, yields one record per CDR3 protein. This table holds about half a million distinct CDR3 sequences, 15% to 20% found once. This clonotype has a handful of counts. Its specificity is unknown. V usage is TRBV12-3 or TRBV12-4 and J usage is TRBJ2-2; D is perhaps TRBD1 (5 bases). Sequenced material: PBMCs or a T cell subset sorted from them (not recorded which). The TCR originated in an adult woman who had mild COVID-19 (a few samples of this study predate the infection). Cell type and time point are not known. The CDR3 DNA reads TGTGCCAGCAGTTTAGTGGGGCCTGGGGCCGGGGAGCTGTTTTTT. Amino acids: CASSLVGPGAGELFF.